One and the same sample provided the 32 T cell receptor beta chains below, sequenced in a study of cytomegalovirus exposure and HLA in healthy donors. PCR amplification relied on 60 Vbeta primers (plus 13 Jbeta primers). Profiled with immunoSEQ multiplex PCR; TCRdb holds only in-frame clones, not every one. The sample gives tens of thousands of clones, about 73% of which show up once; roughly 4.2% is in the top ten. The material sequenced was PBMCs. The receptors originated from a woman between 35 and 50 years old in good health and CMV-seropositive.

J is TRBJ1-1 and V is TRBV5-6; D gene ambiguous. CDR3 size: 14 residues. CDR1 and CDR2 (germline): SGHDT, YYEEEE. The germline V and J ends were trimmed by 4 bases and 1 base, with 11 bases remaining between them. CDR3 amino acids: CASSRLGPNTEAFF. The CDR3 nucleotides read TGTGCCAGCAGCCGACTCGGTCCGAACACTGAAGCTTTCTTT.

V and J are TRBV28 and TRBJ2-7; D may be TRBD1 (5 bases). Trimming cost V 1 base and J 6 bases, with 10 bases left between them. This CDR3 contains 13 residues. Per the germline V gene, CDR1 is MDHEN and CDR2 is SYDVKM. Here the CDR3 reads CASSLSRVGEQYF. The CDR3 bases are TGTGCCAGCAGTTTATCCAGGGTAGGCGAGCAGTACTTC.

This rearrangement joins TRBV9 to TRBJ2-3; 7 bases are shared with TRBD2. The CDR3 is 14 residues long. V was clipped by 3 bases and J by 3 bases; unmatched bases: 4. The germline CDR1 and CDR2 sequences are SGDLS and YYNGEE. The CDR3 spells CASSELARTDTQYF. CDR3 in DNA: TGTGCCAGCAGCGAACTAGCGAGGACAGATACGCAGTATTTT.

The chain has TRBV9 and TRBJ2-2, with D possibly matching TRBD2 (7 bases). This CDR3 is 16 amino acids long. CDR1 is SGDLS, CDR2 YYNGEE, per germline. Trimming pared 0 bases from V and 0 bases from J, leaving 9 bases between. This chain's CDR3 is CASSVAGGPNTGELFF. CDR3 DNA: TGTGCCAGCAGCGTAGCGGGGGGCCCGAACACCGGGGAGCTGTTTTTT.

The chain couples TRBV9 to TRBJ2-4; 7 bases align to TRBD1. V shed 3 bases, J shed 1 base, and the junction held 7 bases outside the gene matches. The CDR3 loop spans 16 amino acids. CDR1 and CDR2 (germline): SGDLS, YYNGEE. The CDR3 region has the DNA TGTGCCAGCAGCGGGGCCCCGACAGGGGCCAAAAACATTCAGTACTTC. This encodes CASSGAPTGAKNIQYF.

As DNA, the CDR3 is TGTGCCAGCAGTCCTAACGACGAGCAGTACTTC. Amino acid sequence: CASSPNDEQYF. The chain recombines TRBV6-6 with TRBJ2-7; the D is unclear. Trimming stripped 5 bases from V and 5 bases from J, with 7 bases between. This CDR3 is 11 amino acids long. Germline CDR1 reads MNHNY; CDR2 reads SVGAGI (reference sequence).

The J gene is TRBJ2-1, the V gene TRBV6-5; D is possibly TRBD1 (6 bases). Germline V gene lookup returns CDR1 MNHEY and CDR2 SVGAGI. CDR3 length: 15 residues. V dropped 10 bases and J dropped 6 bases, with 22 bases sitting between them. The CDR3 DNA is TGTGCCACCAGACCGGGACACCCTTTATCCAATGAGCAGTTCTTC. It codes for CATRPGHPLSNEQFF.

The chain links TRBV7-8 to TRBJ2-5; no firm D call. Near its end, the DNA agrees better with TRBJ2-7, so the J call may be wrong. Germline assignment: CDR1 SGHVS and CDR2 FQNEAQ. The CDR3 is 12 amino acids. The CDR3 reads CASSRVSVEQYF. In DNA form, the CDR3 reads TGTGCCAGCAGCCGAGTCTCGGTCGAGCAGTACTTC.

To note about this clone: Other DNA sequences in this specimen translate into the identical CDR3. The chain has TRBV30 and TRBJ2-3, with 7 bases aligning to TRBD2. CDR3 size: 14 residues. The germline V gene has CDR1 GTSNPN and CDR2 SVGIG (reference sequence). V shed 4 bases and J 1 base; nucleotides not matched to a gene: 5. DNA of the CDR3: TGTGCCTGGACGACTAGCCTCGGCACAGATACGCAGTATTTT. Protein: CAWTTSLGTDTQYF.

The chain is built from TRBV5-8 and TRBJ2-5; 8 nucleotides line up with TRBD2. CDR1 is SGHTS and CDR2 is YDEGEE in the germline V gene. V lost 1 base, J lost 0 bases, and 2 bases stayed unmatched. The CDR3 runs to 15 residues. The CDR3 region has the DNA TGTGCCAGCAGCTTGTTCGGGAGGGACCAAGAGACCCAGTACTTC. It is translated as CASSLFGRDQETQYF.

This CDR3 is CASSQEGLAGGETQYF. CDR3 DNA sequence: TGTGCCAGCAGCCAAGAGGGACTAGCGGGAGGAGAGACCCAGTACTTC. The chain recombines TRBV4-2 with TRBJ2-5; 15 bases map to TRBD2. With V trimmed by 0 bases and J by 4 bases, 0 bases remained unmatched. The CDR3 consists of 16 residues. Per the germline V gene, CDR1 is LGHNA and CDR2 is YNFKEQ.

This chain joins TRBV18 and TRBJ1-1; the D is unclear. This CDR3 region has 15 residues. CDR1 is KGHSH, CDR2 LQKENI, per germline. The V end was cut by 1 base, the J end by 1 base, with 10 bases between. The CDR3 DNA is TGTGCCAGCTCACCACGGGCCAGGCAGAACACTGAAGCTTTCTTT. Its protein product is CASSPRARQNTEAFF.

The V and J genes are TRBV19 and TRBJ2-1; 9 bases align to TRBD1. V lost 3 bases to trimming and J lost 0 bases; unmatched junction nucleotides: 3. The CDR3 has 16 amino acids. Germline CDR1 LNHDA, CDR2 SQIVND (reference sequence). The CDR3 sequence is CASSIGTGSSYNEQFF. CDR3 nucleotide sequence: TGTGCCAGTAGTATTGGGACAGGGAGCTCCTACAATGAGCAGTTCTTC. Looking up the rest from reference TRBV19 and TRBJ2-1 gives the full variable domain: DGGITQSPKYLFRKEGQNVTLSCEQNLNHDAMYWYRQDPGQGLRLIYYSQIVNDFQKGDIAEGYSVSREKKESFPLTVTSAQKNPTAFYLCASSIGTGSSYNEQFFGPGTRLTVL.

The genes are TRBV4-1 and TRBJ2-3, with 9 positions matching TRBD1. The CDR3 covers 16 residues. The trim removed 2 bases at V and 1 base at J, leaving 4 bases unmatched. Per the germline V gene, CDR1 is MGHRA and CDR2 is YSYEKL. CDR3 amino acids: CASSQQQGAGTDTQYF. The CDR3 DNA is TGCGCCAGCAGCCAACAACAGGGGGCCGGCACAGATACGCAGTATTTT.

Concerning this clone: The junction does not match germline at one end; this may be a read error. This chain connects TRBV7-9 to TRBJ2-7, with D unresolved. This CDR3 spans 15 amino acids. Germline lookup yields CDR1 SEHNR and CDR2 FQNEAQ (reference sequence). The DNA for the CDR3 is TGTGCCAGCAGCCCATCCGGGTCAATCTCCCACGAGCAGTACTTC. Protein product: CASSPSGSISHEQYF.

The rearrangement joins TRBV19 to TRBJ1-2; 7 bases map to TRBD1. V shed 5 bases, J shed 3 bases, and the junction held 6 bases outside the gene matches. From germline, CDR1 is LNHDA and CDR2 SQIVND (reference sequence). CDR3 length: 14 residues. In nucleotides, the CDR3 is TGTGCCAGTAGTCCACAGGGGTCCCACTATGGCTACACCTTC. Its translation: CASSPQGSHYGYTF.

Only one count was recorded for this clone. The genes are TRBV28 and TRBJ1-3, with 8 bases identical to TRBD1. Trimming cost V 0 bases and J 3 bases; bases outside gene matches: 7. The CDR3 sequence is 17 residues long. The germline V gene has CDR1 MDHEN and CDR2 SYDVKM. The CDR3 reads CASSLWRQGAFGNTIYF. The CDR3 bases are TGTGCCAGCAGTTTATGGCGGCAGGGGGCGTTTGGAAACACCATATATTTT.

DNA of the CDR3: TGTGCCAGCAGTTCGGGAGTGGGATACAATGAGCAGTTCTTC. Its translation is CASSSGVGYNEQFF. The chain recombines TRBV6-5 with TRBJ2-1; D is possibly TRBD2 (6 bases). V lost 4 bases to trimming and J lost 4 bases, with 11 bases between them. The CDR3 covers 14 residues. The germline V gene has CDR1 MNHEY and CDR2 SVGAGI.

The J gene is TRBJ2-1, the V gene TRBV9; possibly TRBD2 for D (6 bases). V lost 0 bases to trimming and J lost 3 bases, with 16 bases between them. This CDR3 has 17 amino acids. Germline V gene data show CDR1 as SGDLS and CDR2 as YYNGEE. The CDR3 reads CASSVGPPSGVYNEQFF. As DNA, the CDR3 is TGTGCCAGCAGCGTAGGCCCCCCTTCGGGGGTCTACAATGAGCAGTTCTTC.

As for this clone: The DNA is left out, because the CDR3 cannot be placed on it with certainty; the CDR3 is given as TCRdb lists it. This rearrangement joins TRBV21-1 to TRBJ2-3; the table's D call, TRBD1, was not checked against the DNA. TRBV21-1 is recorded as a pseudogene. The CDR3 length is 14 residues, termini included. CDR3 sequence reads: CASRVGQGADTQYF.

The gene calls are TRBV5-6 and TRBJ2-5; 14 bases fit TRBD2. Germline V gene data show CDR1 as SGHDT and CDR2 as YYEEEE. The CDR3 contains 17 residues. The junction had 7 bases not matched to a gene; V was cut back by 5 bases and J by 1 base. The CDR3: CASSLRLAGGGQETQYF. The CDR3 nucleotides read TGTGCCAGCAGTTTAAGACTAGCGGGGGGGGGCCAAGAGACCCAGTACTTC.

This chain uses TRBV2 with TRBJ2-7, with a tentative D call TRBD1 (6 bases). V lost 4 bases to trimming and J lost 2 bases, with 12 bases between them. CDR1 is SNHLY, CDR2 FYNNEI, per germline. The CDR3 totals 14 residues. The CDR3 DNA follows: TGTGCCAGCAGTGCCGGGACATTTGCCTACGAGCAGTACTTC. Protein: CASSAGTFAYEQYF.

The CDR3: CASSLKIGEGLSYGYTF. CDR3 DNA sequence: TGTGCCAGCAGCTTAAAGATCGGGGAGGGTCTGAGCTATGGCTACACCTTC. The chain employs TRBV7-2 and TRBJ1-2; D unresolved. With 2 bases removed from V and 4 bases from J, the gap between germline ends came to 20 bases. CDR1 and CDR2 from the germline V gene are SGHTA and FQGNSA. CDR3 length equals 17 residues.

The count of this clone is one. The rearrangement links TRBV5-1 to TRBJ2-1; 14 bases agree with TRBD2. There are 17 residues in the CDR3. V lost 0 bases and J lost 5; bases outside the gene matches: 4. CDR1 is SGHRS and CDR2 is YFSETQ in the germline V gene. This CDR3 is CASSLGLAGGSNNEQFF. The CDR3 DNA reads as TGCGCCAGCAGCTTGGGACTAGCGGGAGGGTCGAACAATGAGCAGTTCTTC.

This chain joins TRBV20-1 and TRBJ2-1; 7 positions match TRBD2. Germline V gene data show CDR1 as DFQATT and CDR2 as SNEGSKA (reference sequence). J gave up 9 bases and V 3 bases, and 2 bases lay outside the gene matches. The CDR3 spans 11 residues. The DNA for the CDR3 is TGCAGTGCTAGGGGGGAGGGTGAGCAGTTCTTC. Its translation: CSARGEGEQFF.

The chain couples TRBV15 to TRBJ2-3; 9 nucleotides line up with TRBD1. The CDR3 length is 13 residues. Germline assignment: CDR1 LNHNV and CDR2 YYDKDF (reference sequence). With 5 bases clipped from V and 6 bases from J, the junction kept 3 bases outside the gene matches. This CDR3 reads CATSGTGIDTQYF. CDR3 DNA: TGTGCCACCAGCGGGACAGGGATTGATACGCAGTATTTT.

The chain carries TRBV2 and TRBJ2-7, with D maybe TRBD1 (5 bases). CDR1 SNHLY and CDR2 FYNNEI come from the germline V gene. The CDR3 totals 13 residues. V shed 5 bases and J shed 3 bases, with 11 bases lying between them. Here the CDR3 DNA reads TGTGCCAGCAGTAAAGACAGAATCTACGAGCAGTACTTC. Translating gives CASSKDRIYEQYF.

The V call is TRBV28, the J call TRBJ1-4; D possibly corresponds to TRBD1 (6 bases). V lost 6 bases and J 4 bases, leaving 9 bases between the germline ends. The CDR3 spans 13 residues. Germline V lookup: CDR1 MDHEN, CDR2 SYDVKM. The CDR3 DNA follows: TGTGCCAGCAGCAGGACAGTTAATGAAAAACTGTTTTTT. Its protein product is CASSRTVNEKLFF.

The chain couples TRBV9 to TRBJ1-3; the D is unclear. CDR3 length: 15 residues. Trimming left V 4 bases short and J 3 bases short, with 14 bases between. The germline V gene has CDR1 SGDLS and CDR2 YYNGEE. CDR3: CASSPSGGNGNTIYF. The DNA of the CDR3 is TGTGCCAGCAGCCCGAGCGGAGGGAATGGAAACACCATATATTTT.

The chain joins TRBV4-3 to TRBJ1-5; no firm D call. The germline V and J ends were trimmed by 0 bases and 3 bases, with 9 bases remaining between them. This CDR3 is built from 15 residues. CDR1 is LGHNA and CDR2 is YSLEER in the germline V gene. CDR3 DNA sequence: TGCGCCAGCAGCCAAGATCGGAGTTCCAATCAGCCCCAGCATTTT. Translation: CASSQDRSSNQPQHF.

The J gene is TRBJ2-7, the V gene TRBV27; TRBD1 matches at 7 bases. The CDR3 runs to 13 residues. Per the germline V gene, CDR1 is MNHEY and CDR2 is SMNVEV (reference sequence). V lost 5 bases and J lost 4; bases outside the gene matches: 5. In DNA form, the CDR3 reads TGTGCCAGCAGTACGCAACAGGGGTACGAGCAGTACTTC. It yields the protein CASSTQQGYEQYF.

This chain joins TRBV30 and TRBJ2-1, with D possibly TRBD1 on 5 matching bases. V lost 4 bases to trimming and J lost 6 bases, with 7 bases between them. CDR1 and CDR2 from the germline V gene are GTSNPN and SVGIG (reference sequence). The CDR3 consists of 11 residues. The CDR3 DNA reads TGTGCCTGGACTAGGGGCAATGAGCAGTTCTTC. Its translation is CAWTRGNEQFF. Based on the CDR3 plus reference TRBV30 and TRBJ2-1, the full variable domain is SQTIHQWPATLVQPVGSPLSLECTVEGTSNPNLYWYRQAAGRGLQLLFYSVGIGQISSEVPQNLSASRPQDRQFILSSKKLLLSDSGFYLCAWTRGNEQFFGPGTRLTVL.